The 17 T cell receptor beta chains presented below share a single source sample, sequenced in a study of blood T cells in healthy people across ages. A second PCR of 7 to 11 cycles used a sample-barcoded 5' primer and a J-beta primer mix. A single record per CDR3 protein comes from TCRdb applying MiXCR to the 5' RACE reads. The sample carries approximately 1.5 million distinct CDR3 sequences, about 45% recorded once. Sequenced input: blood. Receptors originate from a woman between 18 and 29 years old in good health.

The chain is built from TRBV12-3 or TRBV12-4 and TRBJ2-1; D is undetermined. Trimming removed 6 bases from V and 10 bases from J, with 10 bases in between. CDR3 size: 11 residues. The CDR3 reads CASSPFREQFF. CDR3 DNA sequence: TGTGCCAGCAGCCCCTTTAGAGAGCAGTTCTTC.

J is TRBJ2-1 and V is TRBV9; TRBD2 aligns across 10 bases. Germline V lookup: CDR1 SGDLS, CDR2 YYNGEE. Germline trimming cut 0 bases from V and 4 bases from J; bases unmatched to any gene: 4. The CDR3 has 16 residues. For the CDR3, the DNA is TGTGCCAGCAGCGTAGTCGGGACTAGCGCGTACAATGAGCAGTTCTTC. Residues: CASSVVGTSAYNEQFF.

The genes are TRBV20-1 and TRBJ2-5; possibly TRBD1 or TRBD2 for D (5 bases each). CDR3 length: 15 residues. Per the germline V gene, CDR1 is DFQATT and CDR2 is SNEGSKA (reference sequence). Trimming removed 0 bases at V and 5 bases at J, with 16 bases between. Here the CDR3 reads CSARDPGQGAETQYF. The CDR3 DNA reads TGCAGTGCTAGAGATCCGGGGCAAGGCGCGGAGACCCAGTACTTC.

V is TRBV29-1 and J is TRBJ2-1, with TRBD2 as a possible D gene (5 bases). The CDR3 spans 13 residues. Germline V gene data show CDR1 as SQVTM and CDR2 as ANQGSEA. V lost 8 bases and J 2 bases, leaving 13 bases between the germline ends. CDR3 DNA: TGCAGCCTCCTTACGGGGACCTACAATGAGCAGTTCTTC. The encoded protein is CSLLTGTYNEQFF.

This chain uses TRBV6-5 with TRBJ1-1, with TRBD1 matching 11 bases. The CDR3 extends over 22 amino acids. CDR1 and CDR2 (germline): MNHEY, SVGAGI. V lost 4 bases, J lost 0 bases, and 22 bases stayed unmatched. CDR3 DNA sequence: TGTGCCAGCAGTTTCAATCCAGGACAGGGGGCGCACGGAATCCCAATGAACACTGAAGCTTTCTTT. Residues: CASSFNPGQGAHGIPMNTEAFF.

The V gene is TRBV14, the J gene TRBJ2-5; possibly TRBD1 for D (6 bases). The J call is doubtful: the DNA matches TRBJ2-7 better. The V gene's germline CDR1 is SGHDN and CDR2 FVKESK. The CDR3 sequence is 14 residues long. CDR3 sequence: CASSQAGQLYEQYF. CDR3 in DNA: TGTGCCAGCAGCCAAGCCGGACAGCTATACGAGCAGTACTTC.

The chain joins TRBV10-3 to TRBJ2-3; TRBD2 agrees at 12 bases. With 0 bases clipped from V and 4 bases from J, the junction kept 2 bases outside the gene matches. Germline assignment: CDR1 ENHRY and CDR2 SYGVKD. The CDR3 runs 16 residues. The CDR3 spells CAISESTSGSSDTQYF. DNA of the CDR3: TGTGCCATCAGTGAGTCGACTAGCGGGAGCTCAGATACGCAGTATTTT.

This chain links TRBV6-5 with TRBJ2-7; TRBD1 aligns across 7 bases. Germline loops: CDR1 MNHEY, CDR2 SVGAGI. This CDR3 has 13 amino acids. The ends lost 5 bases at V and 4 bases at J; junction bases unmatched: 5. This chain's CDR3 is CASSGTGEYEQYF. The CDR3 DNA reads TGTGCCAGCAGTGGTACAGGGGAATACGAGCAGTACTTC.

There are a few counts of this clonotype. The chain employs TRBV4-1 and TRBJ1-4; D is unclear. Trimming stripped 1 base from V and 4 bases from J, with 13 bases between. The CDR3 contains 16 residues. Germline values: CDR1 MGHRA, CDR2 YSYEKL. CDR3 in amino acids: CASSQAGMAGNEKLFF. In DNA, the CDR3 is TGCGCCAGCAGCCAAGCTGGTATGGCGGGTAATGAAAAACTGTTTTTT.

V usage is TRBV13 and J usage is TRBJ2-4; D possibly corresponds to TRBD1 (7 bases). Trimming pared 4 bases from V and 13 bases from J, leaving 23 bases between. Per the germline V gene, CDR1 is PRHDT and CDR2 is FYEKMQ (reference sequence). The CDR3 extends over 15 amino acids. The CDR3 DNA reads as TGTGCCAGCAGCTCTTCAGGGGGTTCGGGGGCTGAGCAGTACTTC. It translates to CASSSSGGSGAEQYF.

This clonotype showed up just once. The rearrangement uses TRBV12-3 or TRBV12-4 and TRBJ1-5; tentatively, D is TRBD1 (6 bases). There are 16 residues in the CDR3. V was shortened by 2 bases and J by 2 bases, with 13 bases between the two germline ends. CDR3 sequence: CASSLFRGGGNQPQHF. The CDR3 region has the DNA TGTGCCAGCAGTTTATTCAGGGGCGGGGGCAATCAGCCCCAGCATTTT.

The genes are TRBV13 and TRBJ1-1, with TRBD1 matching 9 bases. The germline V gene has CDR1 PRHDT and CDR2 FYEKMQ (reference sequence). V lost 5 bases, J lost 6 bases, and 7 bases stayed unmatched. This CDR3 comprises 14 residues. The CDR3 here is CASSLGQGIAEAFF. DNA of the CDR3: TGTGCCAGCAGCCTGGGACAGGGAATAGCTGAAGCTTTCTTT.

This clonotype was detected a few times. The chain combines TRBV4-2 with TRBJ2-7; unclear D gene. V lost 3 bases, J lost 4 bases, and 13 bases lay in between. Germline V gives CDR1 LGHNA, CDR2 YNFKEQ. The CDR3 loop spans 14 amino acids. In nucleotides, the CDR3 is TGTGCCAGCAGCCAGATGAAAAACGGTTACGAGCAGTACTTC. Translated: CASSQMKNGYEQYF.

CDR3 nucleotide sequence: TGTGCCAGCAGAGCAGGACTAGCGGGGGCCAACAATGAGCAGTTCTTC. Protein: CASRAGLAGANNEQFF. The V gene is TRBV6-6, the J gene TRBJ2-1, with 13 nucleotides matching TRBD2. With V trimmed by 6 bases and J by 5 bases, 7 bases remained unmatched. The CDR3 consists of 16 residues. The germline V gene has CDR1 MNHNY and CDR2 SVGAGI (reference sequence).

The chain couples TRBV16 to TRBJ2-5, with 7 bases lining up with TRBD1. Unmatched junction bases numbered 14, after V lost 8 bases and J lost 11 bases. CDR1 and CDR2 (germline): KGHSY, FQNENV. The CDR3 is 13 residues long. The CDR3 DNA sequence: TGTGCCAGCGGGACAGAGTATCACAATGAGCAGTACTTC. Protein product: CASGTEYHNEQYF.

CDR3 nucleotide sequence: TGTGCCAGCAGTGCAGGACTAGGGAGGACCAATGAGCAGTTCTTC. This encodes CASSAGLGRTNEQFF. This chain joins TRBV12-3 or TRBV12-4 and TRBJ2-1; 7 positions match TRBD2. Trimming took 5 bases from V and 6 from J; bases not matched to a gene: 10. CDR3 size: 15 residues.

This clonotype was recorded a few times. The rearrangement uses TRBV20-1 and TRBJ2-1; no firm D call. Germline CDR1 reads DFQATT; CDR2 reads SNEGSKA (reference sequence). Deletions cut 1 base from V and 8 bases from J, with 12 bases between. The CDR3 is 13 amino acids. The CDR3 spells CSARVPRGYEQFF. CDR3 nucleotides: TGCAGTGCTAGAGTTCCTAGAGGCTATGAGCAGTTCTTC.